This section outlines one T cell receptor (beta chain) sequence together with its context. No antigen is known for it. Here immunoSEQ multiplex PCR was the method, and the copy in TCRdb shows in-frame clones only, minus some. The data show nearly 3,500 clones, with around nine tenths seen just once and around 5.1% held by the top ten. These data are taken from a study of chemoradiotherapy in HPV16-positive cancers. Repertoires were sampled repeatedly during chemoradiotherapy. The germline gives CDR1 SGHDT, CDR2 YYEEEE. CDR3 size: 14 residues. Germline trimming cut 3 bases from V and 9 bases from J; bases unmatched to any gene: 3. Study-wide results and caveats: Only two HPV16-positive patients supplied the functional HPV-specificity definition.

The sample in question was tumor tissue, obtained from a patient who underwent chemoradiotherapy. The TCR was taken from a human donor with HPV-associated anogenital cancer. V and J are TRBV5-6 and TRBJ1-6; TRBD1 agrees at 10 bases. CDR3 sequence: CASSWTGGSSPLHF. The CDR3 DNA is TGTGCCAGCAGCTGGACAGGGGGATCTTCACCCCTCCACTTT.